This T cell receptor beta chain was obtained from a study of cytomegalovirus exposure and HLA in healthy donors. CDR3 size: 16 residues. V shed 4 bases and J 0 bases; nucleotides not matched to a gene: 5. It was with 60 Vbeta and 13 Jbeta primers that the PCR ran. Produced via immunoSEQ multiplex PCR; TCRdb's table is partial and in-frame only. The repertoire holds about 160,000 clones, with 77% as singletons. V is TRBV23-1 and J is TRBJ2-4; 8 bases line up with TRBD1. Being an ORF, TRBV23-1 has a function that is uncertain. The clonotype was recovered from a woman in her thirties in good health and CMV-seronegative. Sequenced material: PBMCs. The CDR3, as DNA: TGCGCCAGCAGTCCAACCCAGGGGGCAGCCAAAAACATTCAGTACTTC. Amino acid sequence: CASSPTQGAAKNIQYF.